Presented here are 5 T cell receptor beta chains from one specimen sequenced in a study of CDR3 diversity in severe acne. TCRdb re-analysed the PCR reads in MiXCR, keeping a single row per CDR3 protein. The sample shows more than 85,000 distinct CDR3 sequences, approximately 49% of them seen only once. The source material was blood. Receptor source: a male donor with severe acne vulgaris.

The chain carries TRBV28 and TRBJ1-6, with TRBD1 matching 7 bases. V gave up 2 bases and J gave up 0 bases; unmatched junction bases: 4. CDR1 and CDR2 from the germline V gene are MDHEN and SYDVKM. The length of the CDR3 is 17 residues. As DNA, the CDR3 is TGTGCCAGCAGTTTAGGACAGGAGAGCTCCTATAATTCACCCCTCCACTTT. Its protein product is CASSLGQESSYNSPLHF.

In its sample, this clonotype was seen once. The gene calls are TRBV29-1 and TRBJ2-5; D gene ambiguous. The CDR3 totals 15 residues. Germline-derived CDR1 and CDR2 are SQVTM and ANQGSEA. Deletions cut 7 bases from V and 2 bases from J, with 20 bases between. CDR3 sequence: CSASPGPPEQETQYF. CDR3 nucleotides: TGCAGCGCCTCTCCCGGGCCTCCGGAACAAGAGACCCAGTACTTC.

The chain combines TRBV3-1 with TRBJ2-7; D is unclear. The length of the CDR3 is 15 residues. Germline-derived CDR1 and CDR2 are LGHDT and YNNKEL (reference sequence). Trimming took off 0 bases at V and 0 bases at J, with 9 bases between the two ends. CDR3 region: CASSQDRVSSYEQYF. The CDR3 bases are TGTGCCAGCAGCCAAGATCGGGTGAGCTCCTACGAGCAGTACTTC.

A remark on this clonotype: With a much larger clone just one base away, this may be a read error. The CDR3 region is CASRSGLGAQYF. In nucleotides, the CDR3 is TGTGCCAGCAGGTCGGGACTAGGGGCCCAGTACTTC. The gene calls are TRBV12-3 or TRBV12-4 and TRBJ2-5; TRBD2 aligns across 8 bases. This CDR3 contains 12 residues. J was trimmed by 9 bases and V by 6 bases; bases with no gene match: 6.

This clonotype appeared many times. CDR3 bases: TGTGCCAGCAGCTTGTGGGGGGCGAGCACTGAAGCTTTCTTT. Translating gives CASSLWGASTEAFF. The chain has TRBV5-8 and TRBJ1-1, with a tentative D call TRBD1 (6 bases). V lost 1 base and J lost 4, with 11 bases in between. The CDR3 sequence is 14 residues long. Looked up from germline, CDR1 is SGHTS and CDR2 is YDEGEE.